A single sample gave rise to the 6 T cell receptor beta chains below, sequenced in a study of PD-1 blockade in classical Hodgkin lymphoma. The repertoire was sequenced with immunoSEQ multiplex PCR; TCRdb's copy has only in-frame clones and lacks some. The sample carries 15,000 to 20,000 clones, roughly 67% recorded once. In every patient, relapse followed autologous stem cell transplantation, while exposure to brentuximab vedotin differed. The source was peripheral blood mononuclear cells (PBMCs), collected before the second cycle of nivolumab. Receptors originate from a human donor with classical Hodgkin lymphoma.

This clone occurred a few times. The chain couples TRBV6-5 to TRBJ2-3, with 8 positions matching TRBD2. Germline V lookup: CDR1 MNHEY, CDR2 SVGAGI. Trimming removed 2 bases from V and 4 bases from J; junction bases left unmatched: 2. CDR3 length: 14 residues. The CDR3 here is CASSYAAGADTQYF. Written as DNA, the CDR3 is TGTGCCAGCAGTTACGCAGCGGGAGCAGATACGCAGTATTTT.

This clone appeared a single time. The DNA for the CDR3 is TGTGCCAGGACCTTCGAAGGGGGTGAGAGCACAGATACGCAGTATTTT. Translation: CARTFEGGESTDTQYF. The rearrangement uses TRBV2 and TRBJ2-3, with a weak D call TRBD1 (6 bases). CDR1 SNHLY and CDR2 FYNNEI come from the germline V gene. V dropped 9 bases and J dropped 0 bases, with 19 bases sitting between them. The CDR3 spans 16 residues. The entire variable domain, with the rest obtained from reference TRBV2 and TRBJ2-3, is as follows: EPEVTQTPSHQVTQMGQEVILRCVPISNHLYFYWYRQILGQKVEFLVSFYNNEISEKSEIFDDQFSVERPDGSNFTLKIRSTKLEDSAMYFCARTFEGGESTDTQYFGPGTRLTVL.

This clone was counted a few times. The rearrangement joins TRBV27 to TRBJ2-4; unclear D gene. The CDR3 is made up of 13 amino acids. The germline gives CDR1 MNHEY, CDR2 SMNVEV (reference sequence). Trimming removed 6 bases at V and 1 base at J, with 7 bases between. The DNA of the CDR3 is TGTGCCAGCAGCTCACTCGCCAAAAACATTCAGTACTTC. Amino acid sequence: CASSSLAKNIQYF.

This clone has more than one count but fewer than ten. The chain carries TRBV6-5 and TRBJ2-2; no clear D gene. CDR1 MNHEY and CDR2 SVGAGI come from the germline V gene. V gave up 6 bases and J gave up 0 bases, with 11 bases separating them. The CDR3 runs to 15 residues. CDR3 amino acids: CASSQRETNTGELFF. CDR3 nucleotide sequence: TGTGCCAGCAGCCAACGAGAAACGAACACCGGGGAGCTGTTTTTT.

The V call is TRBV7-3, the J call TRBJ2-7; no clear D. The CDR3 extends over 11 amino acids. Trimming stripped 10 bases from V and 5 bases from J, with 12 bases between. Germline V gene sequence: CDR1 SGHTA, CDR2 FQGTGA. The DNA of the CDR3 is TGTGCCACCTACGAAAGACACGAGCAGTACTTC. Residues: CATYERHEQYF. Full variable domain (outside the CDR3, taken from reference TRBV7-3 and TRBJ2-7): GAGVSQTPSNKVTEKGKYVELRCDPISGHTALYWYRQSLGQGPEFLIYFQGTGAADDSGLPNDRFFAVRPEGSVSTLKIQRTERGDSAVYLCATYERHEQYFGPGTRLTVT.

The chain is built from TRBV19 and TRBJ2-3; 16 bases match TRBD2. Germline-derived CDR1 and CDR2 are LNHDA and SQIVND (reference sequence). The CDR3 consists of 18 residues. The ends lost 7 bases at V and 4 bases at J; junction bases unmatched: 11. CDR3 sequence (DNA): TGTGCCAGTAATTCTCCGGGACTAGCGGGAGGGGGTCCAGATACGCAGTATTTT. Its translation: CASNSPGLAGGGPDTQYF.